A single sample gave rise to the 32 T cell receptor beta chains below, sequenced in a study of a mutant IDH1 vaccine in newly diagnosed glioma. The time point here: week 5, during vaccination. Mutant IDH1 20-mer peptide, at 300 ug, made up each vaccine dose, with topical imiquimod. Assay used: immunoSEQ multiplex PCR; TCRdb lists only in-frame clones, some missing. The sample has roughly 30,000 clones; more than 80% are singletons. No antigens are known for them. Source: PBMCs, taken from a glioma patient whose treatment included an IDH1 peptide vaccine. These receptors were obtained from a man aged 18-30 years with glioma.

The genes are TRBV5-1 and TRBJ1-1; D uncertain. The length of the CDR3 is 13 residues. CDR1 is SGHRS and CDR2 is YFSETQ in the germline V gene. V lost 0 bases and J 1 base, leaving 4 bases between the germline ends. In DNA, the CDR3 is TGCGCCAGCAGCTTGGTAGCGAACACTGAAGCTTTCTTT. This gives the protein CASSLVANTEAFF.

The rearrangement links TRBV6-5 to TRBJ1-5, with D tentatively TRBD1 (5 bases). In germline, CDR1 is MNHEY, CDR2 SVGAGI. The length of the CDR3 is 14 residues. V was clipped by 6 bases and J by 3 bases, with 12 bases between them. CDR3 nucleotide sequence: TGTGCCAGCAGAGTCAAGGGGCCCAATCAGCCCCAGCATTTT. It specifies CASRVKGPNQPQHF.

The gene calls are TRBV6-5 and TRBJ1-3; D gene unclear. Trimming shortened V by 6 bases and J by 0 bases, and 9 bases separated the two germline ends. Germline CDR1 MNHEY, CDR2 SVGAGI. The CDR3 has 14 residues. Here the CDR3 DNA reads TGTGCCAGCAGACGGACTGTCTCTGGAAACACCATATATTTT. This sequence encodes CASRRTVSGNTIYF.

This chain uses TRBV2 with TRBJ1-5; 7 bases fit TRBD1. The junction had 5 bases not matched to a gene; V was cut back by 6 bases and J by 0 bases. In germline, CDR1 is SNHLY, CDR2 FYNNEI. The CDR3 is 15 residues long. For the CDR3, the DNA is TGTGCCAGCAGGGGGGACAGCCATAGCAATCAGCCCCAGCATTTT. Its translation is CASRGDSHSNQPQHF. Complete variable domain (other parts from reference TRBV2 and TRBJ1-5): EPEVTQTPSHQVTQMGQEVILRCVPISNHLYFYWYRQILGQKVEFLVSFYNNEISEKSEIFDDQFSVERPDGSNFTLKIRSTKLEDSAMYFCASRGDSHSNQPQHFGDGTRLSIL.

This chain uses TRBV19 with TRBJ2-2; TRBD1 is a possible D gene (5 bases). This CDR3 is built from 15 residues. The ends were cut back, 6 bases at V and 0 bases at J, with 11 bases in the middle. Germline lookup yields CDR1 LNHDA and CDR2 SQIVND (reference sequence). The CDR3 DNA reads TGTGCCAGTAGCCACAGGAGAGCGAACACCGGGGAGCTGTTTTTT. Its translation: CASSHRRANTGELFF.

This chain links TRBV5-1 with TRBJ1-6, with 9 nucleotides matching TRBD1. The germline CDR1 and CDR2 sequences are SGHRS and YFSETQ. With 3 bases clipped from V and 8 bases from J, the junction kept 6 bases outside the gene matches. The CDR3 has 15 residues. CDR3 residues: CASSSGTGSYSPLHF. CDR3 sequence (DNA): TGCGCCAGCAGCTCGGGGACAGGGAGTTATTCACCCCTCCACTTT.

The chain employs TRBV4-2 and TRBJ1-2, with 11 bases lining up with TRBD1. Germline CDR1 reads LGHNA; CDR2 reads YNFKEQ. With 4 bases clipped from V and 6 bases from J, the junction kept 4 bases outside the gene matches. The CDR3 extends over 14 amino acids. CDR3 sequence reads: CASSPGQGANGYTF. Here the CDR3 DNA reads TGTGCCAGCAGCCCTGGACAGGGGGCGAATGGCTACACCTTC.

The gene calls are TRBV6-5 and TRBJ1-1, with D unresolved. The length of the CDR3 is 13 residues. Germline CDR1 MNHEY, CDR2 SVGAGI. With 5 bases removed from V and 1 base from J, the gap between germline ends came to 8 bases. The CDR3 region has the DNA TGTGCCAGCAGTCACACCCCGAACACTGAAGCTTTCTTT. Its protein product is CASSHTPNTEAFF.

The chain carries TRBV25-1 and TRBJ1-1; D may be TRBD1 (5 bases). The CDR3 spans 17 residues. The ends were cut back, 3 bases at V and 3 bases at J, with 20 bases in the middle. Germline CDR1 and CDR2: MGHDK and SYGVNS. The CDR3, as DNA: TGTGCCAGCAGTGAGCGGGGTCGGCGGGGACGGGACACTGAAGCTTTCTTT. It translates to CASSERGRRGRDTEAFF.

V is TRBV6-5 and J is TRBJ2-4; no clear D gene. Germline assignment: CDR1 MNHEY and CDR2 SVGAGI. Trimming removed 8 bases from V and 3 bases from J, with 17 bases in between. CDR3 length equals 15 residues. The CDR3 coding sequence is TGTGCCAGCTCCACCGATTGGGCTGGCAAAAACATTCAGTACTTC. Translation: CASSTDWAGKNIQYF.

This chain uses TRBV7-9 with TRBJ1-3, with a weak D call TRBD1 (5 bases). Trimming took off 0 bases at V and 0 bases at J, with 12 bases between the two ends. Germline V gene sequence: CDR1 SEHNR, CDR2 FQNEAQ (reference sequence). The CDR3 runs to 17 residues. Written as DNA, the CDR3 is TGTGCCAGCAGCTTAGCGGGGACGCTCATCTCTGGAAACACCATATATTTT. Encoded protein: CASSLAGTLISGNTIYF.

The rearrangement uses TRBV10-3 and TRBJ2-7; D is uncertain. Germline V gene data show CDR1 as ENHRY and CDR2 as SYGVKD. V was pared by 0 bases and J by 8 bases, with 8 bases between. CDR3 length: 12 amino acids. The CDR3 protein is CAISESLTQQYF. CDR3 sequence (DNA): TGTGCCATCAGTGAGTCCCTTACGCAGCAGTACTTC.

CDR3 in DNA: TGCGCCAGCAGCCAAGCCGGGACAGGGCGCTACGAGCAGTACTTC. Encoded protein: CASSQAGTGRYEQYF. The rearrangement uses TRBV4-1 and TRBJ2-7; 9 nucleotides agree with TRBD1. Per the germline V gene, CDR1 is MGHRA and CDR2 is YSYEKL. CDR3 length: 15 residues. The V segment lost 1 base and the J segment 3 bases; nucleotides outside the gene matches: 4.

The V and J genes are TRBV18 and TRBJ2-5; 9 nucleotides line up with TRBD1. The germline gives CDR1 KGHSH, CDR2 LQKENI. The CDR3 consists of 13 residues. V was clipped by 5 bases and J by 5 bases; unmatched bases: 3. The CDR3 sequence: CASSSTGGETQYF. CDR3 nucleotide sequence: TGTGCCAGCTCATCGACAGGGGGGGAGACCCAGTACTTC. The full variable domain, with the rest looked up from reference TRBV18 and TRBJ2-5, is NAGVMQNPRHLVRRRGQEARLRCSPMKGHSHVYWYRQLPEEGLKFMVYLQKENIIDESGMPKERFSAEFPKEGPSILRIQQVVRGDSAAYFCASSSTGGETQYFGPGTRLLVL.

With respect to this clone: One end of the junction does not line up with germline, which may come from a read error. The chain recombines TRBV2 with TRBJ1-2; D remains unclear. The CDR3 runs 11 residues. CDR1 SNHLY and CDR2 FYNNEI come from the germline V gene. The CDR3 sequence is CASSALRFLDF. CDR3 in DNA: TGTGCCAGCAGTGCTTTAAGGTTTCTCGACTTC.

This sequence joins TRBV2 and TRBJ1-2, with D perhaps TRBD1 (6 bases). The CDR3 is 13 residues long. Germline lookup yields CDR1 SNHLY and CDR2 FYNNEI. The ends were cut back, 3 bases at V and 4 bases at J, with 9 bases in the middle. CDR3 protein: CASSETGVYGYTF. CDR3 DNA: TGTGCCAGCAGTGAGACAGGAGTCTATGGCTACACCTTC.

Comment on this clone: The DNA is omitted, as the CDR3 cannot be located on it reliably, and the CDR3 follows TCRdb's listing. CDR3 loop: CASSIFVRTEAFF. V usage is TRBV19 and J usage is TRBJ1-1. Germline assignment: CDR1 LNHDA and CDR2 SQIVND (reference sequence). The CDR3 contains 13 residues when both ends are counted.

This clone counts as large (0.1 to 1%). This CDR3 reads CASSRRTDSLKEAFF. CDR3 coding DNA: TGTGCCAGCAGCCGTAGGACTGACAGCCTGAAAGAAGCTTTCTTT. The chain uses TRBV7-6 and TRBJ1-1; D is perhaps TRBD1 (5 bases). Per germline, CDR1 SGHVS and CDR2 FNYEAQ. The V end was cut by 5 bases, the J end by 8 bases, with 21 bases between. The CDR3 is made up of 15 amino acids.

The chain links TRBV5-1 to TRBJ2-2; TRBD2 matches at 7 bases. CDR3 length equals 14 residues. Germline assignment: CDR1 SGHRS and CDR2 YFSETQ. Germline trimming cut 7 bases from V and 4 bases from J; bases unmatched to any gene: 7. DNA for the CDR3: TGCGCCAGCTCCGGGGACTATATCACCGGGGAGCTGTTTTTT. Amino acid sequence: CASSGDYITGELFF. The full variable domain, in which reference TRBV5-1 and TRBJ2-2 provide the parts outside the CDR3, is KAGVTQTPRYLIKTRGQQVTLSCSPISGHRSVSWYQQTPGQGLQFLFEYFSETQRNKGNFPGRFSGRQFSNSRSEMNVSTLELGDSALYLCASSGDYITGELFFGEGSRLTVL.

V is TRBV6-5 and J is TRBJ1-4; possible D gene TRBD1, 5 bases. Germline V gene lookup returns CDR1 MNHEY and CDR2 SVGAGI. V lost 0 bases and J lost 7, with 9 bases in between. The CDR3 consists of 14 residues. CDR3 DNA sequence: TGTGCCAGCAGTTACTCGAGGCAGGGTGAAAAACTGTTTTTT. It encodes CASSYSRQGEKLFF.

The V and J genes are TRBV7-9 and TRBJ2-3, with 14 bases aligning to TRBD2. Germline CDR1 SEHNR, CDR2 FQNEAQ (reference sequence). This CDR3 comprises 18 residues. The V and J ends lost 0 bases and 0 bases, in that order; junction bases with no gene match: 2. CDR3 residues: CASSLATSGRASTDTQYF. CDR3 coding DNA: TGTGCCAGCAGCTTAGCGACTAGCGGGAGGGCCAGCACAGATACGCAGTATTTT.

This rearrangement joins TRBV18 to TRBJ1-4, with 7 nucleotides matching TRBD1. CDR1 is KGHSH and CDR2 is LQKENI in the germline V gene. The ends lost 6 bases at V and 3 bases at J; junction bases unmatched: 7. The CDR3 covers 15 residues. The CDR3 loop is CASSPLGQSNEKLFF. CDR3 DNA sequence: TGTGCCAGCTCCCCCCTGGGACAGTCTAATGAAAAACTGTTTTTT.

The genes are TRBV10-3 and TRBJ2-3; D uncertain. From germline, CDR1 is ENHRY and CDR2 SYGVKD. The V gene lost 10 bases and the J gene lost 0 bases, with 17 bases spanning the gap. This CDR3 region has 15 residues. DNA of the CDR3: TGTGCCACTCAAGGTCGCGGAGCTAGCACAGATACGCAGTATTTT. Amino acids: CATQGRGASTDTQYF.

This clone is labeled as medium-sized. This chain links TRBV5-4 with TRBJ1-1; D remains unclear. The germline CDR1 and CDR2 sequences are SGHNT and YYREEE (reference sequence). V was shortened by 1 base and J by 3 bases, with 10 bases between the two germline ends. This CDR3 is 14 amino acids long. The DNA for the CDR3 is TGTGCCAGCAGCTTGTGGGGTGAGGACACTGAAGCTTTCTTT. Its protein product is CASSLWGEDTEAFF.

Only one count was recorded for this clone. The chain links TRBV6-5 to TRBJ1-3, with D uncertain. CDR1 is MNHEY, CDR2 SVGAGI, per germline. The CDR3 has 14 amino acids. The chain's CDR3 is CASQSTSFGNTIYF. In DNA, the CDR3 is TGTGCTAGTCAGTCTACGTCTTTTGGAAACACCATATATTTT.

This chain uses TRBV9 with TRBJ1-1; D is uncertain. The V end was cut by 0 bases, the J end by 3 bases, with 9 bases between. This CDR3 contains 14 residues. Germline V CDR1 and CDR2: SGDLS, YYNGEE. The CDR3 nucleotides read TGTGCCAGCAGCGTAGGTCTGTTGGACACTGAAGCTTTCTTT. Its protein is CASSVGLLDTEAFF.

The chain joins TRBV11-2 to TRBJ1-1; D call uncertain. Germline CDR1 reads SGHAT; CDR2 reads FQNNGV. V lost 0 bases and J 0 bases, leaving 2 bases between the germline ends. The CDR3 extends over 13 amino acids. The CDR3 loop reads CASSLDLNTEAFF. CDR3 nucleotide sequence: TGTGCCAGCAGCTTAGACTTGAACACTGAAGCTTTCTTT.

Only one count was recorded for this clone. V usage is TRBV19 and J usage is TRBJ1-2; 8 bases map to TRBD1. Trimming cost V 4 bases and J 5 bases; bases outside gene matches: 12. From germline, CDR1 is LNHDA and CDR2 SQIVND (reference sequence). This CDR3 region has 16 residues. The CDR3 coding sequence is TGTGCCAGTAGTACCCTCTCGGACAGGGCGTTATATGGCTACACCTTC. Translating gives CASSTLSDRALYGYTF.

This rearrangement joins TRBV11-2 to TRBJ2-3, with 9 bases aligning to TRBD2. V trimming: 3 bases; J trimming: 0 bases; junction bases outside the gene matches: 10. The CDR3 is made up of 18 amino acids. Germline CDR1 is SGHAT and CDR2 is FQNNGV. The CDR3 DNA is TGTGCCAGCAGCTTCGGTTCCGGAGGACTAGCGAGCACAGATACGCAGTATTTT. Translating gives CASSFGSGGLASTDTQYF.

This chain links TRBV7-2 with TRBJ1-4; D remains ambiguous. CDR1 SGHTA and CDR2 FQGNSA come from the germline V gene. This CDR3 is 14 amino acids long. With 4 bases removed from V and 4 bases from J, the gap between germline ends came to 10 bases. The CDR3 DNA sequence: TGTGCCAGCAGCTCCATTCAAGATAATGAAAAACTGTTTTTT. Its translation is CASSSIQDNEKLFF.

The chain combines TRBV20-1 with TRBJ2-2, with D uncertain. Trimming shortened V by 6 bases and J by 5 bases, and 7 bases separated the two germline ends. The CDR3 sequence is 11 residues long. Looked up from germline, CDR1 is DFQATT and CDR2 is SNEGSKA (reference sequence). The DNA for the CDR3 is TGCAGTGCCTCTCGGACCGGGGAGCTGTTTTTT. Translating gives CSASRTGELFF.

The chain is built from TRBV7-9 and TRBJ2-5; D remains ambiguous. Looked up from germline, CDR1 is SEHNR and CDR2 is FQNEAQ (reference sequence). The CDR3 spans 13 residues. V shed 4 bases and J shed 5 bases, with 11 bases lying between them. In nucleotides, the CDR3 is TGTGCCAGCAGCTCGGACCCCCGGGAGACCCAGTACTTC. This codes for CASSSDPRETQYF.